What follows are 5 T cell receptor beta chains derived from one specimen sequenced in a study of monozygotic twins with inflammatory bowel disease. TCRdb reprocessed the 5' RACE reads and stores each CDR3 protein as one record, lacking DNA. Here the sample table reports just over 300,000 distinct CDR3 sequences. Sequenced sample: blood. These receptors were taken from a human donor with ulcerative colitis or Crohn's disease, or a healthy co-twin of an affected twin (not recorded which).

The CDR3: CASSPPGEVREQYF. V is TRBV18 and J is TRBJ2-7. Germline lookup yields CDR1 KGHSH and CDR2 LQKENI. This CDR3 is built from 14 residues.

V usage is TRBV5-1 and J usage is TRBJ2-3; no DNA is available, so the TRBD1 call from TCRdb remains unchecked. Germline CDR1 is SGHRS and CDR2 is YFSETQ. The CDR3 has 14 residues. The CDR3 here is CASSLTGAGDTQYF.

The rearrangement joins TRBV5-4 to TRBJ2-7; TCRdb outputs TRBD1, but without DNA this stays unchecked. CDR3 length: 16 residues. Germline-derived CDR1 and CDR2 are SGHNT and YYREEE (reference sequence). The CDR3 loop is CASSVTGTGLFYEQYF.

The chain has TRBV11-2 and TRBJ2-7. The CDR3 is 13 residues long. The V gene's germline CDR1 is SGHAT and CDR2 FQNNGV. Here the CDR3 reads CASSLGPRTEQYF.

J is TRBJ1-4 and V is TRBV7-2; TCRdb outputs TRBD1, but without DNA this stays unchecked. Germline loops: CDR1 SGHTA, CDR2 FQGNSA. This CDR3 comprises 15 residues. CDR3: CASSLQNRGQGKLFF.